The 21 T cell receptor beta chains below come from one sample, sequenced in a study of T cell responses to AZD1222 COVID-19 vaccine. Assay used: immunoSEQ multiplex PCR; TCRdb lists only in-frame clones, some missing. The sample has 130,000 or so clones; just over 90% are singletons. Specimen: peripheral blood, collected on day 0 of AZD1222 vaccination. The origin of the receptors is an adult in good health.

This sequence joins TRBV4-1 and TRBJ2-3; 10 bases are shared with TRBD2. The CDR3 has 18 residues. With V trimmed by 0 bases and J by 2 bases, 8 bases remained unmatched. The germline gives CDR1 MGHRA, CDR2 YSYEKL. CDR3 bases: TGCGCCAGCAGCCAAGATAGGAGCGGGGGGGCTCACACAGATACGCAGTATTTT. Translation gives CASSQDRSGGAHTDTQYF.

J is TRBJ2-3 and V is TRBV27; 15 nucleotides line up with TRBD2. Germline CDR1 is MNHEY and CDR2 is SMNVEV (reference sequence). The V segment lost 5 bases and the J segment 1 base; nucleotides outside the gene matches: 13. This CDR3 contains 20 residues. The CDR3 reads CASSLWTSGGGYFGTDTQYF. The CDR3 DNA follows: TGTGCCAGCAGTCTCTGGACTAGCGGGGGGGGATATTTTGGCACAGATACGCAGTATTTT.

This chain links TRBV11-1 with TRBJ2-5; D may match TRBD1 or TRBD2 (6 bases each). The CDR3 sequence is 15 residues long. The V gene's germline CDR1 is SGHAT and CDR2 FQDESV (reference sequence). The germline V and J ends were trimmed by 5 bases and 4 bases, with 17 bases remaining between them. This CDR3 is CASSPIWGAGETQYF. As DNA, the CDR3 is TGTGCCAGCAGCCCCATATGGGGGGCCGGAGAGACCCAGTACTTC.

The CDR3 DNA sequence: TGTGCCAGCAGACAGTTGACAGGGGACGGCTACACCTTC. It codes for CASRQLTGDGYTF. V and J are TRBV12-3 or TRBV12-4 and TRBJ1-2; 8 bases map to TRBD1. The ends lost 6 bases at V and 8 bases at J; junction bases unmatched: 8. CDR3 size: 13 residues.

This CDR3 is CASSPGPSSYEQYF. In nucleotides, the CDR3 is TGCGCCAGCAGCCCGGGGCCGAGCTCCTACGAGCAGTACTTC. The chain joins TRBV5-1 to TRBJ2-7, with D perhaps given as TRBD1 or TRBD2 (5 bases each). The CDR3 is made up of 14 amino acids. Trimming removed 4 bases at V and 0 bases at J, with 11 bases between. The germline V gene encodes CDR1 SGHRS and CDR2 YFSETQ.

This clone was observed once. The genes are TRBV19 and TRBJ2-3, with a weak D call TRBD2 (5 bases). V gave up 6 bases and J gave up 7 bases, with 20 bases separating them. The CDR3 is 15 residues long. CDR1 and CDR2 from the germline V gene are LNHDA and SQIVND (reference sequence). The CDR3 DNA sequence: TGTGCCAGTAGCCCCATGGAGGATGATATATATACGCAGTATTTT. Encoded protein: CASSPMEDDIYTQYF.

The chain has TRBV15 and TRBJ1-5; TRBD1 matches at 9 bases. CDR1 LNHNV and CDR2 YYDKDF come from the germline V gene (reference sequence). After removal of 2 bases from V and 6 bases from J, the junction contained 11 bases not matched to a gene. The length of the CDR3 is 17 residues. This chain's CDR3 is CATSRTLGQGGGQPQHF. The CDR3 DNA is TGTGCCACCAGCAGAACACTGGGACAGGGAGGGGGTCAGCCCCAGCATTTT.

This clone has a handful of counts. The chain has TRBV5-6 and TRBJ2-7; the D gene could be TRBD1 or TRBD2 (6 bases each). The V and J ends lost 1 base and 2 bases respectively, with 13 bases between them. The germline CDR1 and CDR2 sequences are SGHDT and YYEEEE. The CDR3 extends over 15 amino acids. The CDR3 DNA reads TGTGCCAGCAGCTTGTTCGAGGGGGGCACCTACGAGCAGTACTTC. The encoded protein is CASSLFEGGTYEQYF.

The V call is TRBV5-8, the J call TRBJ2-7; tentatively, D is TRBD1 (5 bases). CDR1 and CDR2 from the germline V gene are SGHTS and YDEGEE. CDR3 length: 15 amino acids. V lost 0 bases to trimming and J lost 2 bases, with 12 bases between them. CDR3 DNA: TGTGCCAGCAGCTTGGGCAGGGCCGTAACCTACGAGCAGTACTTC. The encoded protein is CASSLGRAVTYEQYF. Combining the CDR3 with reference TRBV5-8 and TRBJ2-7 gives the whole variable domain EAGVTQSPTHLIKTRGQQATLRCSPISGHTSVYWYQQALGLGLQFLLWYDEGEERNRGNFPPRFSGRQFPNYSSELNVNALELEDSALYLCASSLGRAVTYEQYFGPGTRLTVT.

The J gene is TRBJ2-3, the V gene TRBV18; 8 bases map to TRBD1. Germline loops: CDR1 KGHSH, CDR2 LQKENI. This CDR3 spans 15 amino acids. The V gene end was trimmed by 6 bases and the J gene end by 2 bases; junction bases not matched to a gene: 7. The CDR3 region is CASSQQGVPTDTQYF. The CDR3 DNA is TGTGCCAGCTCTCAACAGGGGGTCCCCACAGATACGCAGTATTTT.

The chain links TRBV10-3 to TRBJ2-2, with 11 positions matching TRBD2. The germline V gene encodes CDR1 ENHRY and CDR2 SYGVKD. J gave up 3 bases and V 6 bases, and 3 bases lay outside the gene matches. The CDR3 consists of 15 residues. The CDR3 nucleotides read TGTGCCATCAGGGTGACTAGCGGGGACACCGGGGAGCTGTTTTTT. It is translated as CAIRVTSGDTGELFF.

The chain couples TRBV5-1 to TRBJ2-2, with D uncertain. Germline V gene data show CDR1 as SGHRS and CDR2 as YFSETQ. This CDR3 has 14 amino acids. With 4 bases removed from V and 0 bases from J, the gap between germline ends came to 7 bases. CDR3 loop: CASSPRSNTGELFF. The CDR3 nucleotides are TGCGCCAGCAGCCCCAGGTCGAACACCGGGGAGCTGTTTTTT.

The chain carries TRBV5-1 and TRBJ1-4; D gene ambiguous. Germline values: CDR1 SGHRS, CDR2 YFSETQ. The V end was cut by 1 base, the J end by 2 bases, with 6 bases between. The CDR3 is 14 residues long. The CDR3 here is CASSLMGTNEKLFF. In DNA, the CDR3 is TGCGCCAGCAGCTTGATGGGGACTAATGAAAAACTGTTTTTT.

This chain links TRBV18 with TRBJ1-5, with unresolved D. This CDR3 region has 15 residues. V was clipped by 4 bases and J by 1 base, with 11 bases between them. Germline V gene data show CDR1 as KGHSH and CDR2 as LQKENI. The CDR3 region has the DNA TGTGCCAGCTCACTCAACCGGGTGAGCAATCAGCCCCAGCATTTT. Its translation is CASSLNRVSNQPQHF.

In this sample, this clone turned up once. The rearrangement uses TRBV6-4 and TRBJ1-1; no clear D. The CDR3 loop spans 13 amino acids. V was trimmed by 0 bases and J by 4 bases, leaving 6 bases between them. The germline CDR1 and CDR2 sequences are MRHNA and SNTAGT. CDR3 coding DNA: TGTGCCAGCAGTGACTCCGGAGTCACTGAAGCTTTCTTT. It translates to CASSDSGVTEAFF.

This chain links TRBV3-1 (or the pseudogene TRBV3-2) with TRBJ1-1; 7 nucleotides agree with TRBD1. Germline V gives CDR1 LGHDT, CDR2 YNNKEL (reference sequence). This CDR3 region has 16 residues. The V gene end was trimmed by 0 bases and the J gene end by 4 bases; junction bases not matched to a gene: 8. The CDR3 loop reads CASSQENRGGSTEAFF. The CDR3 DNA reads TGTGCCAGCAGCCAAGAAAACAGGGGCGGTAGCACTGAAGCTTTCTTT.

This clone was recorded once. V usage is TRBV19 and J usage is TRBJ1-2; possible D gene TRBD1, 5 bases. V was trimmed by 5 bases and J by 7 bases, leaving 20 bases between them. The CDR3 has 15 amino acids. Per germline, CDR1 LNHDA and CDR2 SQIVND (reference sequence). The CDR3 spells CASSPSHRTSSGYTF. CDR3 in DNA: TGTGCCAGTAGTCCCTCACACCGGACATCGTCTGGCTACACCTTC.

The V call is TRBV28, the J call TRBJ2-7, with 8 positions matching TRBD1. CDR3 length: 13 residues. Trimming at V came to 6 bases and at J to 3 bases, leaving 4 bases not matched to a gene. Germline V gene lookup returns CDR1 MDHEN and CDR2 SYDVKM. Here the CDR3 DNA reads TGTGCCAGCAGCGGGGGACAGGTCTACGAGCAGTACTTC. It is translated as CASSGGQVYEQYF.

The V and J genes are TRBV9 and TRBJ1-3, with unresolved D. The CDR3 runs 13 residues. In germline, CDR1 is SGDLS, CDR2 YYNGEE. The V and J ends lost 0 bases and 5 bases respectively, with 6 bases between them. The CDR3 loop reads CASSVEPRNTIYF. CDR3 bases: TGTGCCAGCAGCGTAGAACCTAGAAACACCATATATTTT. Supplemented by reference TRBV9 and TRBJ1-3, the full variable domain reads DSGVTQTPKHLITATGQRVTLRCSPRSGDLSVYWYQQSLDQGLQFLIQYYNGEERAKGNILERFSAQQFPDLHSELNLSSLELGDSALYFCASSVEPRNTIYFGEGSWLTVV.

This clone was found once. The gene calls are TRBV20-1 and TRBJ1-1; D unclear. CDR3 length: 15 amino acids. V shed 3 bases and J shed 0 bases, with 14 bases lying between them. CDR1 is DFQATT, CDR2 SNEGSKA, per germline (reference sequence). The CDR3 is CSASADWQMNTEAFF. In DNA, the CDR3 is TGCAGTGCTAGTGCAGACTGGCAAATGAACACTGAAGCTTTCTTT.

This clone showed up just a few times. The chain employs TRBV7-2 and TRBJ2-7, with TRBD2 as a possible D gene (5 bases). The CDR3 has 14 amino acids. Trimming cost V 4 bases and J 0 bases, with 10 bases left between them. Germline assignment: CDR1 SGHTA and CDR2 FQGNSA. The CDR3 DNA is TGTGCCAGCAGCTCTATAGCGCACTCCTACGAGCAGTACTTC. This sequence encodes CASSSIAHSYEQYF.